The present TCR beta chain was sequenced within a study of spatial heterogeneity in lung cancer. TCR cDNA molecules were tagged individually, and each one carried a unique molecular identifier. TCRdb re-called the 5' RACE reads with MiXCR, one entry per CDR3 protein. There are tens of thousands of distinct CDR3 sequences in the sample; roughly 5% occur only once, and around 10% lies in the top ten. This clonotype was seen at least ten times. The time point was: sample taken at primary tumor resection. There were 70 to 80 donors, all of them untreated patients with early-stage non-small cell lung cancer. V was trimmed by 4 bases and J by 10 bases, leaving 20 bases between them. The CDR3 consists of 16 residues. Per germline, CDR1 MGHRA and CDR2 YSYEKL.

V gene TRBV4-1 combines with J gene TRBJ1-6, with D possibly matching TRBD1 (5 bases). This specimen consisted of PBMCs, obtained at surgery. The sequence derives from a male donor with early-stage non-small cell lung cancer. CDR3 nucleotides: TGCGCCAGCAGCCTTGTCCGGGACGGGATAGGGTCACCCCTCCACTTT. Its translation: CASSLVRDGIGSPLHF.